The text below deals with one TCR beta chain. The antigen remains undetermined. The data were taken from a study of shared clonotypes between healthy human individuals. Study-wide results and limits: Relative to memory subsets, naive subsets generally showed larger estimated richness.

Produced via immunoSEQ multiplex PCR; TCRdb's table is partial and in-frame only. This sample yields some 1.5 million clones, of which 96% are seen a single time; over 1% belongs to the top ten. Germline V gene lookup returns CDR1 MNHEY and CDR2 SMNVEV (reference sequence). V lost 6 bases and J lost 2; bases outside the gene matches: 11. This CDR3 has 17 residues. The clonotype was recovered from a man younger than 45 in good health. The chain recombines TRBV27 with TRBJ2-7; TRBD1 matches 12 bases. The sample comprised naive CD4+ T cells sorted from blood. Subset defined: CD45RA+ positively selected. CDR3 amino acids: CASREGQGALNPYEQYF. CDR3 nucleotides: TGTGCCAGCAGGGAGGGACAGGGGGCCTTAAATCCCTACGAGCAGTACTTC.